This TCR beta chain emerged from a study of CD8 T cells in Susac syndrome. Study conclusions and caveats: It was acknowledged in the study that its TCR sequencing and HLA analysis involved a relatively small number of individuals.

The germline gives CDR1 MNHEY, CDR2 SMNVEV (reference sequence). Losses at the gene ends were 3 bases for V and 3 bases for J; bases not matched to a gene: 14. The CDR3 contains 17 residues. About this clonotype itself: Antigen: not known.

An input of about 0.45 to 1 ug of RNA was subjected to reverse transcription using random hexamers. By means of immunoSEQ multiplex PCR, TCR beta CDR3 spanning 54 Vbeta and 13 Jbeta underwent amplification. A single record per CDR3 protein comes from TCRdb applying MiXCR to the immunoSEQ multiplex PCR reads. The sample includes a few hundred thousand distinct CDR3 sequences, nearly 97% seen only once; the top ten take 0.095%. In blood CD8+ and CD4+ T cells, TCR beta underwent sequencing. In contrast to the negatively isolated CD8+ and CD4+ T cells, TEMRA cells were FACS-enriched. Input material: CD4+ T cells from PBMCs. The source is a human donor with multiple sclerosis. The chain has TRBV27 and TRBJ2-7; 7 bases agree with TRBD1. The CDR3 coding sequence is TGTGCCAGCAGTTTCCAACCTACTCCGGGACAGAACTACGAGCAGTACTTC. This codes for CASSFQPTPGQNYEQYF.